One and the same sample provided the 23 T cell receptor beta chains below, sequenced in a study of cytomegalovirus exposure and HLA in healthy donors (dated by TCRdb to 2017 to 2019). The library was produced with the immunoSEQ multiplex PCR assay. A mixture of 60 forward primers for TCR Vbeta segments and 13 reverse primers for TCR Jbeta segments was used in the multiplex PCR. Imported from immuneACCESS, the table was reduced by TCRdb to in-frame sequences with V and J called. These copies leave out some clones; in studies compared against another copy, an unresolved V gene accounts for under half, and the cause of the remainder is not known. The sample data list 160,000 or so clones, and roughly four fifths of these were observed just once. The leading ten clones occupy about 2.3% of the sample. Sequenced sample: PBMCs. The receptors originated from a female donor in good health and CMV-seronegative.

This clone has only a few counts. The V call is TRBV7-8, the J call TRBJ2-1; D uncertain. CDR1 and CDR2 from the germline V gene are SGHVS and FQNEAQ. The CDR3 consists of 14 residues. The ends were cut back, 4 bases at V and 0 bases at J, with 7 bases in the middle. CDR3 sequence: CASSYEISYNEQFF. For the CDR3, the DNA is TGTGCCAGCAGCTATGAGATCTCCTACAATGAGCAGTTCTTC.

The chain carries TRBV30 and TRBJ1-3, with D unclear. The length of the CDR3 is 15 residues. Germline CDR1 GTSNPN, CDR2 SVGIG (reference sequence). With 4 bases removed from V and 7 bases from J, the gap between germline ends came to 20 bases. DNA of the CDR3: TGTGCCTGGATGGGAGGGCTGTGGCGGGCGAACACCATATATTTT. This gives the protein CAWMGGLWRANTIYF.

The chain has TRBV9 and TRBJ2-5, with 9 positions matching TRBD1. The J call may be incorrect, as the DNA end agrees better with TRBJ2-7. Germline lookup yields CDR1 SGDLS and CDR2 YYNGEE. The CDR3 totals 14 residues. The DNA of the CDR3 is TGTGCCAGCAGCCCATGGGACAGGGAGTACGAGCAGTACTTC. As protein: CASSPWDREYEQYF.

The chain employs TRBV29-1 and TRBJ1-2, with 8 bases that match TRBD1. Germline loops: CDR1 SQVTM, CDR2 ANQGSEA. The CDR3 spans 14 residues. The ends lost 5 bases at V and 6 bases at J; junction bases unmatched: 11. CDR3 in amino acids: CSVTDRGRTNGYTF. The CDR3 nucleotides read TGCAGCGTTACCGACAGGGGCCGTACGAATGGCTACACCTTC.

The V call is TRBV2, the J call TRBJ2-5, with D unresolved. The V and J ends lost 8 bases and 2 bases respectively, with 9 bases between them. The CDR3 has 12 amino acids. Germline CDR1 and CDR2: SNHLY and FYNNEI. DNA for the CDR3: TGTGCCAGCCGGTACGAGCAAGAGACCCAGTACTTC. Translated, it gives CASRYEQETQYF.

This clone was seen once. CDR3 protein: CASSPLGRGGNTEAFF. The DNA of the CDR3 is TGTGCCAGCAGCCCACTGGGGCGCGGTGGGAACACTGAAGCTTTCTTT. V and J are TRBV7-2 and TRBJ1-1; D perhaps matches TRBD1 (5 bases). The CDR3 is 16 residues long. The ends were cut back, 5 bases at V and 1 base at J, with 17 bases in the middle. Germline V gene data show CDR1 as SGHTA and CDR2 as FQGNSA.

The V call is TRBV19, the J call TRBJ1-5; no reliable D call. Germline V gene data show CDR1 as LNHDA and CDR2 as SQIVND (reference sequence). Trimming removed 10 bases at V and 4 bases at J, with 14 bases between. The CDR3 loop spans 13 amino acids. This CDR3 is CATLHGRNQPQHF. CDR3 nucleotides: TGTGCCACCTTACACGGGAGGAATCAGCCCCAGCATTTT.

The table lists this clone with a count of one. Here the CDR3 reads CASSEEQGSGANVLTF. The CDR3 nucleotides read TGTGCCAGCAGTGAAGAACAGGGCTCTGGGGCCAACGTCCTGACTTTC. This chain joins TRBV6-1 and TRBJ2-6; maybe TRBD1 (6 bases). CDR1 and CDR2 from the germline V gene are MNHNS and SASEGT. The CDR3 loop spans 16 amino acids. V was shortened by 1 base and J by 0 bases, with 7 bases between the two germline ends.

The chain couples TRBV7-9 to TRBJ2-5, with D perhaps matching TRBD2 (7 bases). TRBJ2-7 explains the end of the DNA better; the J call may be wrong. The germline CDR1 and CDR2 sequences are SEHNR and FQNEAQ (reference sequence). The CDR3 is 15 amino acids. CDR3 nucleotide sequence: TGTGCCAGCAGCCCGGGACAAATGGGAGGGTACGAGCAGTACTTC. Translation: CASSPGQMGGYEQYF.

The chain uses TRBV11-3 and TRBJ2-2; 7 bases align to TRBD1. The CDR3 sequence is 13 residues long. The J segment lost 6 bases and the V segment lost 3 bases, leaving 1 base of the junction unmatched. Germline values: CDR1 SGHNT, CDR2 YENEEA. This CDR3 reads CASSFDRAGELFF. The CDR3 DNA reads TGTGCCAGCAGCTTTGACAGGGCCGGGGAGCTGTTTTTT.

This chain links TRBV7-2 with TRBJ2-1; 7 positions agree with TRBD1. After removal of 0 bases from V and 6 bases from J, the junction contained 8 bases not matched to a gene. Germline-derived CDR1 and CDR2 are SGHTA and FQGNSA. The CDR3 is made up of 16 amino acids. The CDR3 region has the DNA TGTGCCAGCAGCTTAGCCTTGGGACAGCGGATCAATGAGCAGTTCTTC. This encodes CASSLALGQRINEQFF.

This chain joins TRBV7-8 and TRBJ2-1; the D gene is possibly TRBD1 (6 bases). Germline V gene data show CDR1 as SGHVS and CDR2 as FQNEAQ. This CDR3 contains 15 residues. Trimming stripped 5 bases from V and 7 bases from J, with 18 bases between. In DNA, the CDR3 is TGTGCCAGCAGCCTAGGGACAACCCCTGGGAATGAGCAGTTCTTC. This gives the protein CASSLGTTPGNEQFF.

This clone turned up a few times. The chain couples TRBV5-1 to TRBJ2-3, with TRBD2 matching over 8 bases. The CDR3 length is 15 residues. Germline assignment: CDR1 SGHRS and CDR2 YFSETQ. V trimming: 6 bases; J trimming: 3 bases; junction bases outside the gene matches: 9. CDR3 amino acids: CASTPGGGQTDTQYF. The CDR3 DNA is TGCGCCAGCACTCCCGGGGGGGGGCAAACAGATACGCAGTATTTT.

The V call is TRBV28, the J call TRBJ2-7; 14 bases align to TRBD2. Germline V gene sequence: CDR1 MDHEN, CDR2 SYDVKM. This CDR3 has 15 residues. V lost 6 bases and J lost 5; bases outside the gene matches: 6. The CDR3, as DNA: TGTGCCAGCAGAAAAGGGACTAGCGGGAGCGACGAGCAGTACTTC. Protein: CASRKGTSGSDEQYF.

The table lists this clone with a count of one. The genes are TRBV18 and TRBJ1-2; D uncertain. Between the trimmed V and J ends, which lost 4 bases and 6 bases, there was a span of 15 bases. Per germline, CDR1 KGHSH and CDR2 LQKENI. The CDR3 sequence is 14 residues long. In DNA, the CDR3 is TGTGCCAGCTCACTCAGGCTTACGGTTGATGGCTACACCTTC. Residues: CASSLRLTVDGYTF.

The chain joins TRBV5-1 to TRBJ2-3; 10 bases match TRBD1. This CDR3 has 18 amino acids. The trim removed 1 base at V and 0 bases at J, leaving 8 bases unmatched. Germline-derived CDR1 and CDR2 are SGHRS and YFSETQ. CDR3 DNA sequence: TGCGCCAGCAGCTTGACTCCCGGGACAGGGGCTAGCACAGATACGCAGTATTTT. It codes for CASSLTPGTGASTDTQYF.

This clone appeared once. This rearrangement joins TRBV6-5 to TRBJ1-1, with D uncertain. This CDR3 is 14 amino acids long. With 2 bases removed from V and 7 bases from J, the gap between germline ends came to 14 bases. CDR1 and CDR2 from the germline V gene are MNHEY and SVGAGI. The CDR3 DNA reads as TGTGCCAGCAGTTACAGGAGGGCGGGTGGTGAAGCTTTCTTT. Translated: CASSYRRAGGEAFF.

In DNA form, the CDR3 reads TGTGCCAGCAGTCCAATTATCCTCAGGGCGGGGGATAACTATGGCTACACCTTC. Translated: CASSPIILRAGDNYGYTF. The J gene is TRBJ1-2, the V gene TRBV27; possible D gene TRBD1, 5 bases. Germline V gene sequence: CDR1 MNHEY, CDR2 SMNVEV (reference sequence). CDR3 length: 18 amino acids. V gave up 5 bases and J gave up 1 base, with 23 bases separating them.

This clone was seen more than once but under ten times. The J gene is TRBJ1-6, the V gene TRBV7-2; 7 bases agree with TRBD1. Losses at the gene ends were 1 base for V and 11 bases for J; bases not matched to a gene: 8. The CDR3 length is 15 residues. Per germline, CDR1 SGHTA and CDR2 FQGNSA. The CDR3 DNA is TGTGCCAGCAGCTTAGATGGGGCAGGGGGTACACCCCTCCACTTT. Translating gives CASSLDGAGGTPLHF.

This chain joins TRBV6-5 and TRBJ2-3, with 7 positions matching TRBD2. Germline V gene lookup returns CDR1 MNHEY and CDR2 SVGAGI. J was trimmed by 1 base and V by 6 bases; bases with no gene match: 4. There are 14 residues in the CDR3. This CDR3 is CASRGGMGTDTQYF. The CDR3 bases are TGTGCCAGCAGGGGGGGGATGGGCACAGATACGCAGTATTTT.

The table lists this clone with a count of one. V gene TRBV15 combines with J gene TRBJ2-7, with TRBD2 identical over 7 bases. The CDR3 has 15 amino acids. Germline CDR1 and CDR2: LNHNV and YYDKDF (reference sequence). The V and J ends lost 0 bases and 0 bases, in that order; junction bases with no gene match: 2. This CDR3 reads CATSREGGSSYEQYF. The CDR3 DNA reads TGTGCCACCAGCAGAGAGGGCGGGAGCTCCTACGAGCAGTACTTC. The whole variable domain, remainder taken from reference TRBV15 and TRBJ2-7, is DAMVIQNPRYQVTQFGKPVTLSCSQTLNHNVMYWYQQKSSQAPKLLFHYYDKDFNNEADTPDNFQSRRPNTSFCFLDIRSPGLGDTAMYLCATSREGGSSYEQYFGPGTRLTVT.

The chain joins TRBV7-9 to TRBJ2-7; a weak D match, TRBD2 (5 bases). Germline values: CDR1 SEHNR, CDR2 FQNEAQ (reference sequence). There are 13 residues in the CDR3. The V end was cut by 2 bases, the J end by 3 bases, with 8 bases between. Here the CDR3 reads CASSLSGDYEQYF. CDR3 DNA: TGTGCCAGCAGCTTATCCGGGGACTACGAGCAGTACTTC.

This clone turned up a few times. The V and J genes are TRBV19 and TRBJ1-4; no definite D call. Germline V gene data show CDR1 as LNHDA and CDR2 as SQIVND (reference sequence). CDR3 length: 15 residues. V lost 5 bases to trimming and J lost 8 bases, with 18 bases between them. CDR3: CASSSLSSRREKLFF. The CDR3 bases are TGTGCCAGTAGTTCTTTGAGCTCCAGGAGGGAAAAACTGTTTTTT.